The 22 T cell receptor beta chains below come from one sample, sequenced in a study of T cell responses to AZD1222 COVID-19 vaccine. Libraries were prepared by immunoSEQ multiplex PCR; TCRdb keeps only in-frame clonotypes and omits some of them. Of about 70,000 clones in the sample, approximately 81% were seen once. Sample: peripheral blood, taken on day 0 of AZD1222 vaccination. Source of these receptors: an adult in good health.

The gene calls are TRBV6-5 and TRBJ1-6; D unclear. The CDR3 totals 13 residues. Per germline, CDR1 MNHEY and CDR2 SVGAGI. V was shortened by 0 bases and J by 10 bases, with 7 bases between the two germline ends. The CDR3 spells CASSYSFLSPLHF. CDR3 DNA sequence: TGTGCCAGCAGTTACTCGTTTCTCTCACCCCTCCACTTT.

The rearrangement uses TRBV27 and TRBJ1-5; no clear D. V was cut by 5 bases and J by 4 bases, with 21 bases left in between. Germline values: CDR1 MNHEY, CDR2 SMNVEV (reference sequence). The CDR3 is made up of 17 amino acids. Here the CDR3 DNA reads TGTGCCAGCAGTCCGTATTCCGACCTTAGGGCAAATCAGCCCCAGCATTTT. Protein sequence: CASSPYSDLRANQPQHF.

This sequence joins TRBV19 and TRBJ1-6; no clear D gene. V gave up 3 bases and J gave up 7 bases, with 13 bases separating them. Germline V gives CDR1 LNHDA, CDR2 SQIVND (reference sequence). CDR3 length: 15 amino acids. The CDR3 DNA reads TGTGCCAGTAGTATTGGTACTAGCAGGAATTCACCCCTCCACTTT. Encoded protein: CASSIGTSRNSPLHF. Looking up the rest from reference TRBV19 and TRBJ1-6 gives the full variable domain: DGGITQSPKYLFRKEGQNVTLSCEQNLNHDAMYWYRQDPGQGLRLIYYSQIVNDFQKGDIAEGYSVSREKKESFPLTVTSAQKNPTAFYLCASSIGTSRNSPLHFGNGTRLTVT.

The CDR3 sequence is CASSLPPGIGGELFF. The CDR3 DNA is TGTGCCAGCAGTTTACCTCCGGGGATCGGCGGGGAGCTGTTTTTT. The chain employs TRBV27 and TRBJ2-2, with a possible D match to TRBD2 (5 bases). The CDR3 runs to 15 residues. CDR1 MNHEY and CDR2 SMNVEV come from the germline V gene (reference sequence). Trimming shortened V by 2 bases and J by 7 bases, and 14 bases separated the two germline ends.

CDR3 DNA sequence: TGTGCCTGGAGTGTACGTTCAGGAAACACCATATATTTT. Its translation is CAWSVRSGNTIYF. This chain uses TRBV30 with TRBJ1-3, with D unresolved. Germline lookup yields CDR1 GTSNPN and CDR2 SVGIG (reference sequence). This CDR3 has 13 residues. V lost 0 bases and J 4 bases, leaving 7 bases between the germline ends.

The chain carries TRBV7-2 and TRBJ2-1; D may be TRBD2 (6 bases). The CDR3 covers 14 residues. The germline V gene has CDR1 SGHTA and CDR2 FQGNSA. Trimming cost V 5 bases and J 8 bases, with 16 bases left between them. The CDR3 sequence: CASSPGGPRDEQFF. As DNA, the CDR3 is TGTGCCAGCAGCCCCGGGGGACCCCGGGATGAGCAGTTCTTC.

The chain uses TRBV25-1 and TRBJ1-2, with 7 bases fitting TRBD1. Germline V gene sequence: CDR1 MGHDK, CDR2 SYGVNS. J gave up 8 bases and V 3 bases, and 9 bases lay outside the gene matches. This CDR3 has 14 residues. The CDR3 region is CASSDGGTAKGYTF. In DNA form, the CDR3 reads TGTGCCAGCAGTGACGGGGGGACAGCGAAGGGCTACACCTTC.

The chain uses TRBV10-1 and TRBJ2-1; 10 bases are a match to TRBD2. V lost 6 bases and J lost 9; bases outside the gene matches: 5. The length of the CDR3 is 13 residues. Germline V gene lookup returns CDR1 WNHNN and CDR2 SYGVQD (reference sequence). CDR3 amino acids: CASSVTSGVEQFF. As DNA, the CDR3 is TGCGCCAGCAGCGTTACTAGCGGGGTTGAGCAGTTCTTC.

This clone was seen a single time. V gene TRBV7-8 combines with J gene TRBJ1-3; unclear D gene. V shed 5 bases and J shed 0 bases, with 11 bases lying between them. Per the germline V gene, CDR1 is SGHVS and CDR2 is FQNEAQ. CDR3 length: 15 amino acids. DNA for the CDR3: TGTGCCAGCAGCACTGAGACACCCTCTGGAAACACCATATATTTT. Translated: CASSTETPSGNTIYF.

The chain employs TRBV5-1 and TRBJ2-1; D not certain. The CDR3 has 16 amino acids. Trimming left V 0 bases short and J 1 base short, with 11 bases between. Germline V gives CDR1 SGHRS, CDR2 YFSETQ. DNA for the CDR3: TGCGCCAGCAGCTTGGTTGGCTTAATGTCCTACAATGAGCAGTTCTTC. It codes for CASSLVGLMSYNEQFF.

This clone was counted a few times. The rearrangement joins TRBV5-5 to TRBJ1-1; D call uncertain. The germline CDR1 and CDR2 sequences are SGHKS and YYEKEE (reference sequence). CDR3 length: 13 amino acids. V lost 0 bases to trimming and J lost 4 bases, with 7 bases between them. The CDR3 loop is CASSLGGSTEAFF. CDR3 DNA sequence: TGTGCCAGCAGCTTGGGAGGGAGCACTGAAGCTTTCTTT. The whole variable domain, filled in from reference TRBV5-5 and TRBJ1-1, reads DAGVTQSPTHLIKTRGQQVTLRCSPISGHKSVSWYQQVLGQGPQFIFQYYEKEERGRGNFPDRFSARQFPNYSSELNVNALLLGDSALYLCASSLGGSTEAFFGQGTRLTVV.

The CDR3 DNA is TGTGCCAGCAGCAACAGACAGGGGGAGGCCCAGTACTTC. Protein product: CASSNRQGEAQYF. The chain joins TRBV9 to TRBJ2-5, with 9 bases aligning to TRBD1. This CDR3 region has 13 residues. Germline-derived CDR1 and CDR2 are SGDLS and YYNGEE. The V and J ends lost 4 bases and 9 bases, in that order; junction bases with no gene match: 7.

This clone is a singleton in its sample. The CDR3: CASSITHRGSYEQYF. DNA of the CDR3: TGTGCCAGTAGTATCACCCACAGGGGCTCCTACGAGCAGTACTTC. This chain joins TRBV19 and TRBJ2-7, with 7 bases identical to TRBD1. J was trimmed by 0 bases and V by 3 bases; bases with no gene match: 5. The CDR3 totals 15 residues. CDR1 and CDR2 from the germline V gene are LNHDA and SQIVND (reference sequence).

The chain links TRBV6-5 to TRBJ1-2; 9 bases agree with TRBD1. The CDR3 length is 14 residues. Germline loops: CDR1 MNHEY, CDR2 SVGAGI. After removal of 4 bases from V and 8 bases from J, the junction contained 8 bases not matched to a gene. CDR3 coding DNA: TGTGCCAGCAGTTCTACGGGACAGGGAAGAGGCTACACCTTC. It yields the protein CASSSTGQGRGYTF.

The V gene is TRBV27, the J gene TRBJ2-5, with D perhaps matching TRBD1 (6 bases). This CDR3 has 16 amino acids. Trimming removed 3 bases from V and 0 bases from J, with 14 bases in between. CDR1 is MNHEY and CDR2 is SMNVEV in the germline V gene (reference sequence). CDR3 sequence reads: CASSLYNTGNQETQYF. In DNA, the CDR3 is TGTGCCAGCAGTTTGTACAACACAGGGAACCAAGAGACCCAGTACTTC.

The gene calls are TRBV19 and TRBJ2-1; 9 bases map to TRBD2. Germline CDR1 reads LNHDA; CDR2 reads SQIVND (reference sequence). The CDR3 loop spans 16 amino acids. V shed 6 bases and J 9 bases; nucleotides not matched to a gene: 15. This CDR3 is CASSSVGSGRVTEQFF. The DNA of the CDR3 is TGTGCCAGTAGCTCCGTCGGTAGCGGGAGAGTGACTGAGCAGTTCTTC.

This clone was observed once. Other DNA variants within this sample encode the same CDR3. This rearrangement joins TRBV27 to TRBJ2-7; D unclear. The ends were cut back, 5 bases at V and 3 bases at J, with 2 bases in the middle. CDR3 length equals 10 residues. Germline V gives CDR1 MNHEY, CDR2 SMNVEV (reference sequence). CDR3 DNA: TGTGCCAGCAGTCGCTACGAGCAGTACTTC. This codes for CASSRYEQYF.

V is TRBV27 and J is TRBJ2-2; D gene unclear. V was pared by 5 bases and J by 2 bases, with 15 bases between. This CDR3 spans 16 amino acids. Germline assignment: CDR1 MNHEY and CDR2 SMNVEV (reference sequence). The CDR3 sequence is CASSAYPAANTGELFF. The CDR3 DNA reads as TGTGCCAGCAGTGCATACCCGGCAGCCAACACCGGGGAGCTGTTTTTT.

V is TRBV7-9 and J is TRBJ1-2; D is undetermined. CDR3 size: 12 residues. V was clipped by 5 bases and J by 6 bases, with 10 bases between them. Germline V CDR1 and CDR2: SEHNR, FQNEAQ (reference sequence). The CDR3 DNA reads as TGTGCCAGCAGCCGAAGGGCGGATGGCTACACCTTC. Amino acid sequence: CASSRRADGYTF. Full variable domain (missing parts from reference TRBV7-9 and TRBJ1-2): DTGVSQNPRHKITKRGQNVTFRCDPISEHNRLYWYRQTLGQGPEFLTYFQNEAQLEKSRLLSDRFSAERPKGSFSTLEIQRTEQGDSAMYLCASSRRADGYTFGSGTRLTVV.

The chain employs TRBV19 and TRBJ1-4, with D unresolved. The CDR3 extends over 15 amino acids. Germline assignment: CDR1 LNHDA and CDR2 SQIVND (reference sequence). V lost 5 bases to trimming and J lost 3 bases, with 13 bases between them. CDR3 sequence: CASSDYRAANEKLFF. Here the CDR3 DNA reads TGTGCCAGTAGTGATTACCGGGCGGCTAATGAAAAACTGTTTTTT.

This clone occurred once. The chain links TRBV6-6 to TRBJ1-1, with D possibly TRBD1 on 5 matching bases. Germline V CDR1 and CDR2: MNHNY, SVGAGI (reference sequence). The V gene lost 7 bases and the J gene lost 2 bases, with 17 bases spanning the gap. The CDR3 has 15 residues. The DNA of the CDR3 is TGTGCCAGCACCTTACTCCAGGGTTTTAACACTGAAGCTTTCTTT. This sequence encodes CASTLLQGFNTEAFF.

This clone was detected a few times. V usage is TRBV5-1 and J usage is TRBJ2-2, with 10 bases identical to TRBD2. The germline V gene has CDR1 SGHRS and CDR2 YFSETQ. This CDR3 contains 16 residues. V lost 0 bases to trimming and J lost 5 bases; unmatched junction nucleotides: 4. As DNA, the CDR3 is TGCGCCAGCAGCTTGGGGGCTAGCGGGGGAACCGGGGAGCTGTTTTTT. This codes for CASSLGASGGTGELFF.